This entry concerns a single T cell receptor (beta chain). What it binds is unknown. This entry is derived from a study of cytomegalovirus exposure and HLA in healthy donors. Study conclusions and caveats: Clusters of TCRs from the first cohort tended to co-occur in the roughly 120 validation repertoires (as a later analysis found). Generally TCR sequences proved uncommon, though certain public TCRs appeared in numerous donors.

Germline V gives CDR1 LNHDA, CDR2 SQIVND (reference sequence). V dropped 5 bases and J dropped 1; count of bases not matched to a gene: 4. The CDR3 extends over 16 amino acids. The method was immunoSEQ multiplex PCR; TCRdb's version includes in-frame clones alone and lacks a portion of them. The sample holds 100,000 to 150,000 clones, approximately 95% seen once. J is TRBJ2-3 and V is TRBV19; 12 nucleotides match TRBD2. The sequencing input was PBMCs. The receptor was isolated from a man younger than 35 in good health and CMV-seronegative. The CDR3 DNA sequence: TGTGCCAGTAGTCCCAGGACTAGCGGGGGCACAGATACGCAGTATTTT. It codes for CASSPRTSGGTDTQYF.